The rows below give T cell receptor beta chains drawn from one sample of a study of T cells in narcolepsy. Libraries were prepared by immunoSEQ multiplex PCR; TCRdb keeps only in-frame clonotypes and omits some of them. This table holds 20,000 to 30,000 clones, around 63% found once. Sequences were obtained from memory (CD45RA-) CD4+ T cells from blood. These receptor sequences come from a human donor in good health. Each CDR3 is given with its conserved first and last residue. D genes are given only for firm matches. Expanded clones get a size class; other rows say once, few or many, or leave the size out.

cdr3_aa cdr3_nt d_call v_call clone_size j_call
CASSVSGRVDEQFF TGTGCCAGCAGCGTTAGCGGGAGAGTCGATGAGCAGTTCTTC TRBD2 TRBV7-9 . TRBJ2-1
CASSLQGQGYGYTF TGTGCCAGCAGCTTACAGGGCCAGGGCTATGGCTACACCTTC . TRBV2 few TRBJ1-2
CASSRTGLNTEAFF TGTGCCAGCAGCCGGACAGGTCTGAACACTGAAGCTTTCTTT TRBD1 TRBV9 . TRBJ1-1
CAWKQPGFLIYGYTF TGTGCCTGGAAGCAACCGGGGTTCCTTATCTATGGCTACACCTTC . TRBV30 . TRBJ1-2
CASSLVATSGSVTDTQYF TGTGCCAGCTCACTCGTCGCGACTAGCGGGAGTGTGACAGATACGCAGTATTTT TRBD2 TRBV18 . TRBJ2-3
CASSLDREAGTQYF TGTGCCAGCAGTTTAGACAGGGAGGCAGGGACCCAGTACTTC . TRBV27 few TRBJ2-5
CASSLGGFDQPQHF TGTGCCAGCAGCTTGGGGGGTTTTGACCAGCCCCAGCATTTT . TRBV7-6 once TRBJ1-5
CASSGGQVNSPLHF TGCGCCAGCAGCGGCGGACAGGTCAATTCACCCCTCCACTTT TRBD1 TRBV5-1 . TRBJ1-6
CASNRPQQGRYGYTF TGTGCCAGCAACCGGCCCCAACAGGGCCGATATGGCTACACCTTC . TRBV28 . TRBJ1-2
CAWSGRSFTEAFF TGTGCCTGGAGTGGTAGGAGTTTCACTGAAGCTTTCTTT . TRBV30 . TRBJ1-1
CASSPMTGEAFF TGTGCCAGCTCACCGATGACAGGGGAGGCTTTCTTT TRBD1 TRBV18 . TRBJ1-1
CAWSGGGTDTQYF TGTGCCTGGAGTGGGGGAGGGACAGATACGCAGTATTTT TRBD2 TRBV30 . TRBJ2-3
CASMVGGLAGGETQYF TGTGCCAGCATGGTGGGGGGACTAGCGGGAGGAGAGACCCAGTACTTC TRBD2 TRBV2 . TRBJ2-5
CASTLRPGLTSTGELFF TGCGCCAGTACTCTCAGGCCGGGACTAACTTCTACCGGGGAGCTGTTTTTT TRBD2 TRBV4-1 . TRBJ2-2
CASSEINWQGLSYEQYF TGTGCCAGCAGTGAAATAAACTGGCAGGGGTTATCCTACGAGCAGTACTTC . TRBV6-1 few TRBJ2-7
CASSYRRRGAYEQYF TGTGCCAGCAGCTACAGGCGGCGAGGGGCCTACGAGCAGTACTTC . TRBV6-5 few TRBJ2-7
CASSENVGSNQPQHF TGTGCCAGCAGTGAAAACGTAGGGAGCAATCAGCCCCAGCATTTT . TRBV2 . TRBJ1-5
CASSIRDRAIGELFF TGTGCCAGTAGTATCCGGGACAGGGCAATCGGGGAGCTGTTTTTT TRBD1 TRBV19 . TRBJ2-2
CASSYSQKNQETQYF TGTGCCAGCAGTTACTCGCAAAAAAACCAAGAGACCCAGTACTTC . TRBV6-6 . TRBJ2-5
CASSSRRENTDTQYF TGTGCCAGCAGTTCTAGGAGGGAGAACACAGATACGCAGTATTTT . TRBV6-9 . TRBJ2-3
CASSPPGGNYGYTF TGCGCCAGCAGCCCCCCCGGGGGGAACTATGGCTACACCTTC . TRBV4-3 few TRBJ1-2
CASSRQGEQPQHF TGTGCCAGCAGCCGACAGGGAGAACAGCCCCAGCATTTT TRBD1 TRBV6-5 once TRBJ1-5
CASSPIRGGPTYNEQFF TGTGCCAGCAGCCCTATTCGGGGAGGGCCGACTTACAATGAGCAGTTCTTC TRBD2 TRBV7-9 . TRBJ2-1
CASQSQVNYGYTF TGTGCCAGCCAGTCACAGGTTAACTATGGCTACACCTTC . TRBV18 . TRBJ1-2
CAIRRGGRETQYF TGTGCCATCCGGCGGGGGGGCAGGGAGACCCAGTACTTC TRBD2 TRBV10-3 . TRBJ2-5
CASRPYSRGNTEAFF TGTGCCAGCAGGCCCTACTCCAGAGGGAACACTGAAGCTTTCTTT . TRBV6-5 . TRBJ1-1
CASSSPFRNEQFF TGTGCCAGCAGCTCCCCTTTTCGCAATGAGCAGTTCTTC . TRBV5-6 . TRBJ2-1
CASSPIQGTEAFF TGCGCCAGCAGCCCGATCCAGGGCACTGAAGCTTTCTTT . TRBV5-1 . TRBJ1-1
CAGAETVNTEAFF TGTGCCGGGGCCGAGACAGTGAACACTGAAGCTTTCTTT . TRBV6-1 . TRBJ1-1